These T cell receptor beta chains were read from a single sample in a study of blood T cell repertoires in COVID-19. The method was immunoSEQ multiplex PCR; TCRdb's version includes in-frame clones alone and lacks a portion of them. The data hold 170,000 or so clones, with over 75% observed a single time. Sample: peripheral blood. The receptors stem from a woman between 65 and 79 years old with acute or convalescent COVID-19. CDR3s include the opening cysteine and the closing phenylalanine or tryptophan. D genes are given only for firm matches. A clone size is listed for some rows: how often the clone was seen (once, few, many), or a class if it is expanded.

d_gene: NA
j_gene: TRBJ1-2
len: 13
abundance: NA
v_gene: TRBV6-5
CDR3aa: CASRTTGTYGYTF
CDR3nt: TGTGCCAGCAGAACCACAGGGACCTATGGCTACACCTTC

d_gene: TRBD1
j_gene: TRBJ1-5
len: 14
abundance: NA
v_gene: TRBV28
CDR3aa: CASSLGQGNQPQHF
CDR3nt: TGTGCCAGCAGTCTCGGACAGGGCAATCAGCCCCAGCATTTT

d_gene: NA
j_gene: TRBJ1-4
len: 15
abundance: NA
v_gene: TRBV19
CDR3aa: CASSSELWGREKLFF
CDR3nt: TGTGCCAGTAGTAGTGAACTTTGGGGCAGGGAAAAACTGTTTTTT

d_gene: TRBD2
j_gene: TRBJ2-1
len: 18
abundance: NA
v_gene: TRBV7-9
CDR3aa: CASSFGLADLLSGNEQFF
CDR3nt: TGTGCCAGCAGCTTCGGACTAGCGGACCTCTTAAGCGGCAATGAGCAGTTCTTC

d_gene: TRBD1
j_gene: TRBJ1-2
len: 15
abundance: NA
v_gene: TRBV18
CDR3aa: CASSPGQGEMRGYTF
CDR3nt: TGTGCCAGCTCACCTGGACAGGGGGAAATGCGTGGCTACACCTTC

d_gene: NA
j_gene: TRBJ1-2
len: 15
abundance: NA
v_gene: TRBV9
CDR3aa: CASSVDERRAGGYTF
CDR3nt: TGTGCCAGCAGCGTAGACGAGAGGCGGGCGGGCGGCTACACCTTC

d_gene: TRBD2
j_gene: TRBJ2-1
len: 15
abundance: NA
v_gene: TRBV5-8
CDR3aa: CASSLKSGRSNEQFF
CDR3nt: TGTGCCAGCAGCTTGAAAAGCGGGAGATCCAATGAGCAGTTCTTC

d_gene: TRBD1
j_gene: TRBJ1-5
len: 20
abundance: once
v_gene: TRBV15
CDR3aa: CATSSPPGQGKTKGNQPQHF
CDR3nt: TGTGCCACCAGCAGCCCCCCGGGACAGGGAAAGACAAAAGGCAATCAGCCCCAGCATTTT

d_gene: NA
j_gene: TRBJ2-6
len: 13
abundance: NA
v_gene: TRBV6-5
CDR3aa: CASSKLGANVLTF
CDR3nt: TGTGCCAGCAGTAAACTGGGGGCCAACGTCCTGACTTTC

d_gene: TRBD1
j_gene: TRBJ2-2
len: 14
abundance: few
v_gene: TRBV19
CDR3aa: CASSRDRGSGELFF
CDR3nt: TGTGCCAGTAGTCGGGACAGGGGATCCGGGGAGCTGTTTTTT

d_gene: NA
j_gene: TRBJ2-1
len: 14
abundance: NA
v_gene: TRBV2
CDR3aa: CASSELALYNEQFF
CDR3nt: TGTGCCAGCAGTGAATTAGCCCTTTACAATGAGCAGTTCTTC

d_gene: TRBD1
j_gene: TRBJ1-5
len: 13
abundance: NA
v_gene: TRBV12-3/TRBV12-4
CDR3aa: CASSSGGPTTQHF
CDR3nt: TGTGCCAGCAGTTCAGGGGGCCCAACGACCCAGCATTTT

d_gene: NA
j_gene: TRBJ1-4
len: 18
abundance: NA
v_gene: TRBV21-1
CDR3aa: CASTEGGEGYWRHEKLFF
CDR3nt: TGTGCCAGCACTGAGGGAGGGGAGGGTTATTGGAGGCATGAAAAACTGTTTTTT

d_gene: NA
j_gene: TRBJ1-1
len: 16
abundance: NA
v_gene: TRBV19
CDR3aa: CASSIDYSRGRTEAFF
CDR3nt: TGTGCCAGTAGTATAGATTATTCGCGGGGCAGGACTGAAGCTTTCTTT

d_gene: NA
j_gene: TRBJ2-3
len: 13
abundance: NA
v_gene: TRBV6-5
CDR3aa: CASSDSASYTQYF
CDR3nt: TGTGCCAGCAGTGACTCCGCGTCGTATACGCAGTATTTT

d_gene: NA
j_gene: TRBJ2-5
len: 15
abundance: NA
v_gene: TRBV24-1
CDR3aa: CATSDLGDSQETQYF
CDR3nt: TGTGCCACCAGTGATTTAGGCGACAGTCAAGAGACCCAGTACTTC

d_gene: NA
j_gene: TRBJ2-1
len: 14
abundance: NA
v_gene: TRBV19
CDR3aa: CASSMGGLLNEQFF
CDR3nt: TGTGCCAGTAGTATGGGGGGGCTACTCAATGAGCAGTTCTTC

d_gene: TRBD2
j_gene: TRBJ2-3
len: 16
abundance: NA
v_gene: TRBV5-4
CDR3aa: CASSSGLAGSTDTQYF
CDR3nt: TGTGCCAGCAGCTCGGGACTAGCGGGGAGCACAGATACGCAGTATTTT

d_gene: NA
j_gene: TRBJ2-5
len: 15
abundance: NA
v_gene: TRBV3-1/TRBV3-2
CDR3aa: CASSQDRTGMETQYF
CDR3nt: TGTGCCAGCAGCCAAGATCGGACGGGAATGGAGACCCAGTACTTC

d_gene: NA
j_gene: TRBJ2-7
len: 13
abundance: NA
v_gene: TRBV6-5
CDR3aa: CASRSRSAGEQYF
CDR3nt: TGTGCCAGCAGATCGAGGTCGGCCGGCGAGCAGTACTTC

d_gene: TRBD2
j_gene: TRBJ2-1
len: 17
abundance: NA
v_gene: TRBV3-1/TRBV3-2
CDR3aa: CASSLLTSGMMRNEQFF
CDR3nt: TGTGCCAGCAGCCTATTGACTAGCGGGATGATGAGGAATGAGCAGTTCTTC

d_gene: NA
j_gene: TRBJ1-1
len: 15
abundance: NA
v_gene: TRBV5-1
CDR3aa: CASSFRANPNTEAFF
CDR3nt: TGCGCCAGCAGCTTTAGAGCGAACCCGAACACTGAAGCTTTCTTT

d_gene: NA
j_gene: TRBJ2-2
len: 15
abundance: NA
v_gene: TRBV2
CDR3aa: CASSSRDTYTGELFF
CDR3nt: TGTGCCAGCAGTTCTCGGGACACTTACACCGGGGAGCTGTTTTTT

d_gene: NA
j_gene: TRBJ2-1
len: 15
abundance: NA
v_gene: TRBV7-9
CDR3aa: CASSLILGVFVEQFF
CDR3nt: TGTGCCAGCAGCTTAATATTAGGGGTATTTGTTGAGCAGTTCTTC

d_gene: TRBD2
j_gene: TRBJ2-1
len: 15
abundance: once
v_gene: TRBV3-1/TRBV3-2
CDR3aa: CASSPGLAENNEQFF
CDR3nt: TGTGCCAGCAGCCCGGGACTAGCGGAAAACAATGAGCAGTTCTTC

d_gene: NA
j_gene: TRBJ2-7
len: 15
abundance: NA
v_gene: TRBV4-1
CDR3aa: CASSQGGSPNYEQYF
CDR3nt: TGCGCCAGCAGCCAGGGGGGAAGTCCAAACTACGAGCAGTACTTC

d_gene: TRBD2
j_gene: TRBJ2-1
len: 18
abundance: NA
v_gene: TRBV6-2/TRBV6-3
CDR3aa: CASSISSGRASSKNEQFF
CDR3nt: TGTGCCAGCAGTATATCTAGCGGGAGGGCCTCCAGTAAGAATGAGCAGTTCTTC

d_gene: TRBD2
j_gene: TRBJ2-3
len: 14
abundance: NA
v_gene: TRBV6-5
CDR3aa: CASGGEGSTDTQYF
CDR3nt: TGTGCCAGCGGGGGGGAGGGAAGCACAGATACGCAGTATTTT

d_gene: NA
j_gene: TRBJ2-2
len: 16
abundance: NA
v_gene: TRBV18
CDR3aa: CASSPLALANTGELFF
CDR3nt: TGTGCCAGCTCACCCCTCGCACTAGCGAACACCGGGGAGCTGTTTTTT

d_gene: NA
j_gene: TRBJ2-7
len: 11
abundance: NA
v_gene: TRBV13
CDR3aa: CASSLVNEQYF
CDR3nt: TGTGCCAGCAGCTTAGTTAACGAGCAGTACTTC

d_gene: NA
j_gene: TRBJ2-1
len: 14
abundance: NA
v_gene: TRBV19
CDR3aa: CASSRERSYNEQFF
CDR3nt: TGTGCCAGTAGTAGGGAGCGGAGTTACAATGAGCAGTTCTTC

d_gene: TRBD1
j_gene: TRBJ1-5
len: 15
abundance: NA
v_gene: TRBV18
CDR3aa: CASSPRQGQGQPQHF
CDR3nt: TGTGCCAGCTCACCTAGACAGGGGCAGGGTCAGCCCCAGCATTTT

d_gene: NA
j_gene: TRBJ1-6
len: 13
abundance: once
v_gene: TRBV30
CDR3aa: CAWDRTAYSPLHF
CDR3nt: TGTGCCTGGGACAGGACAGCATATTCACCCCTCCACTTT

d_gene: NA
j_gene: TRBJ2-3
len: 12
abundance: NA
v_gene: TRBV5-1
CDR3aa: CASSVTSDTQYF
CDR3nt: TGCGCCAGCAGCGTAACTTCAGATACGCAGTATTTT

d_gene: NA
j_gene: TRBJ2-5
len: 16
abundance: NA
v_gene: TRBV5-4
CDR3aa: CASSLGGQRERGTQYF
CDR3nt: TGTGCCAGCAGTTTGGGGGGACAGAGGGAAAGAGGGACCCAGTACTTC

d_gene: NA
j_gene: TRBJ1-1
len: 11
abundance: NA
v_gene: TRBV29-1
CDR3aa: CSVWQNTEAFF
CDR3nt: TGCAGCGTCTGGCAGAACACTGAAGCTTTCTTT

d_gene: TRBD1
j_gene: TRBJ2-1
len: 16
abundance: NA
v_gene: TRBV6-1
CDR3aa: CASSETGQGFYNEQFF
CDR3nt: TGTGCCAGCAGTGAAACGGGACAGGGTTTCTACAATGAGCAGTTCTTC

d_gene: NA
j_gene: TRBJ2-4
len: 14
abundance: NA
v_gene: TRBV3-1/TRBV3-2
CDR3aa: CASSQDATGHIQYF
CDR3nt: TGTGCCAGCAGCCAAGACGCCACAGGACACATTCAGTACTTC

d_gene: TRBD2
j_gene: TRBJ2-7
len: 14
abundance: NA
v_gene: TRBV10-3
CDR3aa: CAIAGLAGVPEQYF
CDR3nt: TGTGCCATCGCTGGGCTAGCGGGAGTTCCCGAGCAGTACTTC

d_gene: NA
j_gene: TRBJ2-6
len: 15
abundance: NA
v_gene: TRBV5-4
CDR3aa: CASSLAVSGANVLTF
CDR3nt: TGTGCCAGCAGCTTGGCCGTCTCTGGGGCCAACGTCCTGACTTTC

d_gene: TRBD2
j_gene: TRBJ2-1
len: 16
abundance: NA
v_gene: TRBV3-1/TRBV3-2
CDR3aa: CASSAGLAGGGNEQFF
CDR3nt: TGTGCCAGCAGCGCGGGACTAGCGGGAGGAGGGAATGAGCAGTTCTTC

d_gene: NA
j_gene: TRBJ2-3
len: 14
abundance: NA
v_gene: TRBV7-2
CDR3aa: CASSRSGRTDTQYF
CDR3nt: TGTGCCAGCAGCCGGAGCGGGCGCACAGATACGCAGTATTTT

d_gene: NA
j_gene: TRBJ1-5
len: 14
abundance: NA
v_gene: TRBV6-5
CDR3aa: CASRLAASNQPQHF
CDR3nt: TGTGCCAGTCGCCTCGCAGCGAGCAATCAGCCCCAGCATTTT

d_gene: TRBD2
j_gene: TRBJ2-1
len: 16
abundance: NA
v_gene: TRBV20-1
CDR3aa: CSASPLGGRVYNEQFF
CDR3nt: TGCAGTGCTAGTCCCCTAGGCGGGAGGGTCTACAATGAGCAGTTCTTC

d_gene: NA
j_gene: TRBJ2-7
len: 13
abundance: NA
v_gene: TRBV12-3/TRBV12-4
CDR3aa: CASSSQDLAKQYF
CDR3nt: TGTGCCAGCAGTTCCCAAGACCTAGCGAAGCAGTACTTC

d_gene: TRBD1
j_gene: TRBJ1-1
len: 13
abundance: NA
v_gene: TRBV5-1
CDR3aa: CASSLGTGGEAFF
CDR3nt: TGCGCCAGCAGCCTGGGGACAGGCGGTGAAGCTTTCTTT